This record looks at one TCR beta chain sequence and its context. The data derive from a study of blood T cell repertoires in COVID-19. Study background: Sources were T cells, B-cell-depleted T cells, or PBMCs; the material itself was cDNA or gDNA.

CDR1 is MNHEY, CDR2 SVGAGI, per germline. Trimming shortened V by 6 bases and J by 9 bases, and 13 bases separated the two germline ends. CDR3 size: 12 residues. In the original analysis: Quantification of nucleated cells was approximated via reference gene primer amplification. Generated by immunoSEQ multiplex PCR, the TCRdb table keeps only in-frame clones and is missing some. Clone size and V and J calls were adopted from that table, with D and trimming inferred from the DNA. Here the sample spans some 150,000 clones, around 80% being singletons. The V call is TRBV6-5, the J call TRBJ2-3, with a tentative D call TRBD1 (7 bases). Sequencing was performed on peripheral blood. The sequence came from a woman aged 70-85 years with COVID-19, enrolled during active disease. CDR3 coding DNA: TGTGCCAGCAGGTCACAGGGGAGGACGCAGTATTTT. As protein: CASRSQGRTQYF.